This note documents a single T cell receptor beta chain sequence. The antigen is not known. This entry belongs to a study of T cell repertoires in cytomegalovirus infection. Study context: Both CMV infection and a matching HLA type were indicated by public TCR beta signatures. Findings and caveats of the study: Summed public TCR beta family frequency identified CMV carriers bearing the relevant HLA.

The CDR3 spans 16 residues. Germline V gene lookup returns CDR1 SGHVS and CDR2 FNYEAQ. The trim removed 5 bases at V and 8 bases at J, leaving 12 bases unmatched. TCRdb used MiXCR to reprocess the reads, holding one entry per CDR3 protein. This sample yields approximately 630,000 distinct CDR3 sequences, of which 20% to 25% are seen a single time; approximately 8.2% belongs to the top ten. The clonotype originates from a human donor in good health (CMV status not recorded). Some clones in this sample may be carry-over from other donors' samples. Sequenced: CD8+ T cells from PBMCs. The chain has TRBV7-6 and TRBJ2-1, with 10 bases aligning to TRBD2. The DNA for the CDR3 is TGTGCCAGCAGCACCTGGCGTAGCGGGGGGAGGTATGAGCAGTTCTTC. It translates to CASSTWRSGGRYEQFF.